Below, one T cell receptor beta chain is given with its context. Its antigen is not identified. These data come from a study of early T cells in non-severe SARS-CoV-2 infection. Study details: Sequenced bulk RNA came from whole blood that was unsorted, and chains were unpaired.

cDNA molecules, individually, were tagged with unique molecular identifiers. In TCRdb, the 5' RACE reads were re-called with MiXCR into one record per CDR3 protein. The sample has tens of thousands of distinct CDR3 sequences; around an eighth are singletons. Trimming took off 6 bases at V and 0 bases at J, with 11 bases between the two ends. This CDR3 region has 14 residues. CDR1 is MNHEY and CDR2 is SVGEGT in the germline V gene. Study-level findings and limits: In VDJdb matching, anti-spike CD8 responses were favored while private and CD4 specificities went missing.

The sample taken for sequencing was whole blood. The gene calls are TRBV6-2 or TRBV6-3 and TRBJ1-1, with a weak D call TRBD1 (5 bases). The TCR originated in an adult who was a healthcare worker with PCR-confirmed SARS-CoV-2 infection or an uninfected control (not recorded which). The CDR3 protein is CASSRVLVNTEAFF. DNA for the CDR3: TGTGCCAGCAGCAGGGTTTTGGTGAACACTGAAGCTTTCTTT.